The clone carrying this T cell receptor beta chain appeared a single time. Its antigen remains unknown. Before any sequencing was done, the ViraFEST assay used viral peptide pools to expand antigen-specific CD4+ T cells. Cells that had been cultured for 10 days were the source of isolated CD4+ T cells. Vaccinated recipients, who were negative for nucleocapsid antibodies, had no history of SARS-CoV-2 infection. Half-medium exchanges with IL-2 medium took place on days 3 and 7. This specimen comes from a study of vaccination effects on CD4 cells after COVID-19. The study's findings and limits: Cross-reaction with common cold coronaviruses was seen in only 1 of 255 vaccine-induced clones from healthy vaccinees. The study enrolled few convalescent patients and sampled no early post-infection timepoints.

This CDR3 is 15 amino acids long. Germline CDR1 reads KGHDR; CDR2 reads SFDVKD. Trimming shortened V by 3 bases and J by 5 bases, and 13 bases separated the two germline ends. The table came from immunoSEQ multiplex PCR; TCRdb's copy has only in-frame clones and leaves some out. The sample has 35,000 to 45,000 clones, around 77% seen once. V and J are TRBV24-1 and TRBJ2-1; weak D call: TRBD2 (6 bases). This clonotype was obtained from a human donor who received a COVID-19 vaccine. The input for sequencing was CD4+ T cells from PBMCs cultured with SARS-CoV-2 spike peptides, taken before COVID-19 vaccination. Here the CDR3 DNA reads TGTGCCACCAGTGATAGTTCGGGCGGGGACAATGAGCAGTTCTTC. Amino acids: CATSDSSGGDNEQFF.